The next 9 T cell receptor beta chains were all read from a single sample in a study of T cells after yellow fever vaccination. MiXCR was run by TCRdb on the 5' RACE reads, yielding one entry per CDR3 protein. The top ten clones hold about 20% of a sample with 300,000 to 400,000 distinct CDR3 sequences, about 9.5% of them seen once. The specimen was PBMCs, collected on the day of the first yellow fever vaccination. The receptors were gathered from a man aged 18 to 30 who received the YFV17D yellow fever vaccine.

The rearrangement joins TRBV4-1 to TRBJ1-1; D gene unclear. The CDR3 totals 13 residues. The V end was cut by 0 bases, the J end by 5 bases, with 7 bases between. The germline V gene encodes CDR1 MGHRA and CDR2 YSYEKL. The CDR3 loop is CASSQEVQTEAFF. The DNA of the CDR3 is TGCGCCAGCAGCCAAGAAGTGCAAACTGAAGCTTTCTTT.

This clonotype was counted between two and nine times. The chain's CDR3 is CASSPSSFSGANVLTF. CDR3 bases: TGTGCCAGCTCACCATCCTCCTTCTCTGGGGCCAACGTCCTGACTTTC. The chain links TRBV18 to TRBJ2-6; D uncertain. Trimming removed 2 bases from V and 0 bases from J, with 8 bases in between. This CDR3 comprises 16 residues. Germline V gene data show CDR1 as KGHSH and CDR2 as LQKENI.

The CDR3 sequence: CASTLTHSTDTQYF. The CDR3 DNA follows: TGTGCCAGTACCCTAACGCACAGCACAGATACGCAGTATTTT. The J gene is TRBJ2-3, the V gene TRBV19; D remains unclear. Germline-derived CDR1 and CDR2 are LNHDA and SQIVND (reference sequence). The CDR3 length is 14 residues. The V end lost 7 bases, the J end lost 0 bases, and 11 bases lay between the germline ends.

A few counts support this clonotype. The chain recombines TRBV12-3 or TRBV12-4 with TRBJ1-1; tentatively, D is TRBD1 (6 bases). Between the trimmed V and J ends, which lost 1 base and 3 bases, there was a span of 12 bases. The CDR3 sequence is 15 residues long. Here the CDR3 DNA reads TGTGCCAGCAGTTTAGGGGGCAGGGGATACACTGAAGCTTTCTTT. Its protein is CASSLGGRGYTEAFF.

This chain uses TRBV9 with TRBJ2-7, with D unclear. The V end lost 4 bases, the J end lost 8 bases, and 16 bases lay between the germline ends. Per the germline V gene, CDR1 is SGDLS and CDR2 is YYNGEE. CDR3 size: 13 residues. The CDR3 DNA reads as TGTGCCAGCAGCCCAGTACTACGCCATCAGCAGTACTTC. It encodes CASSPVLRHQQYF. Variable domain in full (rest from reference TRBV9 and TRBJ2-7): DSGVTQTPKHLITATGQRVTLRCSPRSGDLSVYWYQQSLDQGLQFLIQYYNGEERAKGNILERFSAQQFPDLHSELNLSSLELGDSALYFCASSPVLRHQQYFGPGTRLTVT.

The rearrangement links TRBV4-3 to TRBJ1-1; D remains ambiguous. Trimming cost V 1 base and J 11 bases, with 17 bases left between them. The germline V gene encodes CDR1 LGHNA and CDR2 YSLEER. This CDR3 is built from 14 residues. In nucleotides, the CDR3 is TGCGCCAGCAGCCAAGGAGAGGAGTGGGGTAGGGCTTTCTTT. Translating gives CASSQGEEWGRAFF.

This clonotype was seen a few times. V and J are TRBV12-3 or TRBV12-4 and TRBJ2-4, with a possible D match to TRBD1 (6 bases). The CDR3 is 13 amino acids. Trimming shortened V by 5 bases and J by 6 bases, and 11 bases separated the two germline ends. The CDR3 sequence: CASSRQVRNIQYF. The CDR3 DNA sequence: TGTGCCAGCAGTAGACAGGTCCGAAACATTCAGTACTTC.

The rearrangement joins TRBV6-2 or TRBV6-3 to TRBJ1-6; D unresolved. The ends were cut back, 1 base at V and 6 bases at J, with 7 bases in the middle. This CDR3 region has 14 residues. Germline V gene lookup returns CDR1 MNHEY and CDR2 SVGEGT. For the CDR3, the DNA is TGTGCCAGCAGTTACTTACGCCTTAATTCACCCCTCCACTTT. Translating gives CASSYLRLNSPLHF.

The J gene is TRBJ2-1, the V gene TRBV5-8; D remains unclear. CDR3 size: 14 residues. Germline CDR1 reads SGHTS; CDR2 reads YDEGEE. The germline V and J ends were trimmed by 0 bases and 2 bases, with 6 bases remaining between them. DNA of the CDR3: TGTGCCAGCAGCTTGGACTGGCCCTACAATGAGCAGTTCTTC. It translates to CASSLDWPYNEQFF.